The rows below give T cell receptor beta chains drawn from one sample of a study of T cell responses to AZD1222 COVID-19 vaccine. Profiled with immunoSEQ multiplex PCR; TCRdb holds only in-frame clones, not every one. The sample yields tens of thousands of clones, about three quarters seen once. The sequencing here drew on peripheral blood, taken on day 0 of AZD1222 vaccination. These receptors came from an adult in good health. Each CDR3 is given with its conserved first and last residue. The order of the fields is clone size, J gene, V gene, D gene, CDR3 DNA, CDR3 protein. A D gene is named only where the DNA matches it firmly. The size of a clone is reported for some rows only, either as once, few or many, or as a class for expanded clones.

>few|TRBJ2-7|TRBV7-9|.
TGTGCCAGCAGCCCCAGACAAGACAGCGATGAGCAGTACTTC
CASSPRQDSDEQYF
>.|TRBJ2-1|TRBV7-6|TRBD2
TGTGCCAGCAGCTTAGAAGAACTAGCGGGAAATGAGCAGTTCTTC
CASSLEELAGNEQFF
>.|TRBJ2-2|TRBV28|TRBD1
TGTGCCACCAGGGACAGTGCCCACGCGAACACCGGGGAGCTGTTTTTT
CATRDSAHANTGELFF
>.|TRBJ1-3|TRBV28|.
TGTGCCCACCAGCCGACCTCTGGAAACACCATATATTTT
CAHQPTSGNTIYF
>.|TRBJ2-2|TRBV6-2/TRBV6-3|.
TGTGCCAGCAGTTACCGACACGTTACCGGGGAGCTGTTTTTT
CASSYRHVTGELFF
>.|TRBJ2-1|TRBV29-1|.
TGCAGCGTTGAGCTCTCCTGGGGGTGGGGCAATGAGCAGTTCTTC
CSVELSWGWGNEQFF
>.|TRBJ1-1|TRBV7-8|TRBD1
TGTGCCAGCAGCCTCGGGACAGGGGGCCTTCACACTGAAGCTTTCTTT
CASSLGTGGLHTEAFF
>.|TRBJ1-5|TRBV6-2/TRBV6-3|.
TGTGCCAGCAGTGACAGTAGAGATCAGCCCCAGCATTTT
CASSDSRDQPQHF
>.|TRBJ2-1|TRBV5-1|.
TGCGCCAGCAGCTCATCCGACGGCGGTAAGCAGTTCTTC
CASSSSDGGKQFF
>.|TRBJ2-2|TRBV19|.
TGTGCCAGTATGCAAATCAACACCGGGGAGCTGTTTTTT
CASMQINTGELFF
>.|TRBJ2-1|TRBV15|.
TGTGCCACCAGCAGAGATCCCCTGGAGCAGTTCTTC
CATSRDPLEQFF
>.|TRBJ2-3|TRBV14|TRBD1
TGTGCCAGCAGCCAGTTCGCAGGGGGCAGAGTGATAGATACGCAGTATTTT
CASSQFAGGRVIDTQYF
>few|TRBJ2-3|TRBV10-3|TRBD1
TGTGCCATCAGTGAGCGCGCGGGACAGGGGGTAGATACGCAGTATTTT
CAISERAGQGVDTQYF
>.|TRBJ2-3|TRBV5-1|.
TGCGCCAGCAGCTTGTGGGGCACAGATACGCAGTATTTT
CASSLWGTDTQYF
>.|TRBJ2-1|TRBV6-5|.
TGTGCCAGCTTCCCCGGGACTCGGGTGAAGAATGAGCAGTTCTTC
CASFPGTRVKNEQFF
>.|TRBJ2-1|TRBV24-1|TRBD2
TGTGCCACCAGTGACCCCGGACTAGCGGGGGGCAATGAGCAGTTCTTC
CATSDPGLAGGNEQFF
>.|TRBJ2-2|TRBV19|TRBD2
TGTGCCAGTGGGGAGGGCCCCGGGGAGCTGTTTTTT
CASGEGPGELFF
>.|TRBJ1-2|TRBV7-2|TRBD1
TGTGCCAGCAGCGGTACAGGGGTGGAAGGCTACACCTTC
CASSGTGVEGYTF
>.|TRBJ1-2|TRBV19|.
TGTGCCAGTAGTATCGACATCAACTATGGCTACACCTTC
CASSIDINYGYTF
>.|TRBJ1-2|TRBV7-2|.
TGTGCCAGCAGCCACACAAGGACGGTGGAGGGCTATGGCTACACCTTC
CASSHTRTVEGYGYTF
>.|TRBJ1-2|TRBV19|TRBD1
TGTGCCAGTAGTCCTGGGGACAGGGTAAACTATGGCTACACCTTC
CASSPGDRVNYGYTF
>.|TRBJ1-1|TRBV3-1/TRBV3-2|.
TGTGCCAGCAGCCAGAGGGTAAATCCCGTTGAAGCTTTCTTT
CASSQRVNPVEAFF
>.|TRBJ2-7|TRBV6-2/TRBV6-3|TRBD2
TGTGCCAGCAGCCGCCGGGAGGGGTCCTCCTACGAGCAGTACTTC
CASSRREGSSYEQYF
>.|TRBJ1-5|TRBV27|TRBD1
TGTGCCAGCAGTCCCTACACCGGGACAGGGGCGATGGGCAATCAGCCCCAGCATTTT
CASSPYTGTGAMGNQPQHF
>.|TRBJ1-2|TRBV10-2|.
TGCGCCAGCAGTGAGCAGGGGAACTATGGCTACACCTTC
CASSEQGNYGYTF
>.|TRBJ2-2|TRBV5-5|.
TGTGCCAGCAGCGCCTCGGGGCTCGCGAACACCGGGGAGCTGTTTTTT
CASSASGLANTGELFF
>.|TRBJ2-1|TRBV10-1|TRBD2
TGCGCCAGCAGTGAGTCGCGTTCTAGCGGGACCTACAATGAGCAGTTCTTC
CASSESRSSGTYNEQFF
>.|TRBJ1-6|TRBV15|.
TGTGCCACCAGCAGAGATCCAGATTCACCCCTCCACTTT
CATSRDPDSPLHF
>.|TRBJ2-1|TRBV28|TRBD2
TGTGCCGCCGGTCCAGCGGGGATCGGGAATGAGCAGTTCTTC
CAAGPAGIGNEQFF
>.|TRBJ1-1|TRBV6-5|TRBD1
TGTGCCAGCAGTAGGACAGGGGGCGCGTTGACTGAAGCTTTCTTT
CASSRTGGALTEAFF
>.|TRBJ2-5|TRBV5-1|.
TGCGCCAGCAGCTTGGTCGGGTTCCAAGAGACCCAGTACTTC
CASSLVGFQETQYF
>.|TRBJ2-7|TRBV19|.
TGTGCCAGTAGTACGCCAGGGGACCTCTACGAGCAGTACTTC
CASSTPGDLYEQYF
>.|TRBJ2-7|TRBV25-1|.
TGTGCCAGCAGTGATGGTGTCTCCTACGAGCAGTACTTC
CASSDGVSYEQYF
>once|TRBJ2-3|TRBV4-1|.
TGCGCCAGCAGCCAAGATCATCCCACAGATACGCAGTATTTT
CASSQDHPTDTQYF
>few|TRBJ1-1|TRBV5-1|.
TGCGCCAGCAGCTCGGACGGAAAGATGAACACTGAAGCTTTCTTT
CASSSDGKMNTEAFF
>.|TRBJ1-1|TRBV5-1|TRBD1
TGCGCCAGCAGCTCCGGGACAGGTGGGGTCGAAGCTTTCTTT
CASSSGTGGVEAFF
>once|TRBJ2-7|TRBV5-5|TRBD1
TGTGCCAGCAGCTTAGGGACAGAGTCCTACGAGCAGTACTTC
CASSLGTESYEQYF
>once|TRBJ1-1|TRBV24-1|.
TGTGCCACCAGTGACCAGTATTACACTGAAGCTTTCTTT
CATSDQYYTEAFF
>.|TRBJ2-5|TRBV19|.
TGTGCCCGCTTGGGTCAGTACTTC
CARLGQYF
>.|TRBJ2-6|TRBV10-1|.
TGCGCCAGCAGTGGGGGGAGGGCAGGGGGCGCTTTAGGGGCCAACGTCCTGACTTTC
CASSGGRAGGALGANVLTF
>once|TRBJ2-2|TRBV7-3|.
TGTGCCAGCAGCCCCAGGGGCCCGAACACCGGGGAGCTGTTTTTT
CASSPRGPNTGELFF
>.|TRBJ2-1|TRBV7-3|TRBD1
TGTGCCAGCAGCCTACAGGGGGCCCGGGAGGATACTGAGCAGTTCTTC
CASSLQGAREDTEQFF
>.|TRBJ1-3|TRBV28|.
TGTGCCAGCAGTTCCCCCGACAGGTACTCTGGAAACACCATATATTTT
CASSSPDRYSGNTIYF
>few|TRBJ1-5|TRBV10-3|.
TGTGCCATCAGTGAGAAGTGGCCGCTGGATCAGCCCCAGCATTTT
CAISEKWPLDQPQHF
>few|TRBJ1-1|TRBV7-9|.
TGTGCCAGCAGCTTAGCTGGGTGGGACACTGAAGCTTTCTTT
CASSLAGWDTEAFF
>.|TRBJ2-3|TRBV24-1|TRBD2
TGTGCCACCAGTGACCTTAGCGGGGGGGCAGATACGCAGTATTTT
CATSDLSGGADTQYF
>once|TRBJ2-5|TRBV9|TRBD2
TGTGCCAGCAGCGTAGGGCTAGCGGGAGTAGCACGGGGAGAGACCCAGTACTTC
CASSVGLAGVARGETQYF
>.|TRBJ1-1|TRBV7-9|.
TGTGCCAGCAGCTTACTTTCCGGGACTGAAGCTTTCTTT
CASSLLSGTEAFF
>.|TRBJ2-2|TRBV7-8|.
TGTGCCAGCAGCTTAGTTGGGGTATCTCCAACCGGGGAGCTGTTTTTT
CASSLVGVSPTGELFF
>.|TRBJ1-1|TRBV5-1|TRBD1
TGCGCCAGCAGCTCGACAGGGTTTACTGAAGCTTTCTTT
CASSSTGFTEAFF
>.|TRBJ2-4|TRBV27|TRBD1
TGTGCCAGCAGTGACCCCCCGGGACAGAAACCGTACTTC
CASSDPPGQKPYF
>.|TRBJ1-5|TRBV6-5|.
TGTGCCAGCAGCTCGAACGGGTACAATCAGCCCCAGCATTTT
CASSSNGYNQPQHF
>.|TRBJ1-2|TRBV11-1|TRBD1
TGTGCCAGCAGCATGGGGACAGGGGCTAACTATGGCTACACCTTC
CASSMGTGANYGYTF